The 14 T cell receptor beta chains in this list originate from one sample, sequenced in a study of blood T cell repertoires in COVID-19. The method was immunoSEQ multiplex PCR; TCRdb's version includes in-frame clones alone and lacks a portion of them. The top ten clones hold about 6% of a sample with about 89,000 clones, about 77% of them seen once. Sequencing was done on a sample of peripheral blood. The receptors were gathered from an older man with COVID-19, enrolled during active disease.

J is TRBJ2-1 and V is TRBV30; 13 bases are shared with TRBD2. J was trimmed by 7 bases and V by 3 bases; bases with no gene match: 3. The CDR3 has 14 amino acids. Germline CDR1 GTSNPN, CDR2 SVGIG (reference sequence). The DNA for the CDR3 is TGTGCCTGGAGAGGACTAGCGGGAGTGAATGAGCAGTTCTTC. It is translated as CAWRGLAGVNEQFF.

This clone was seen ten or more times. The rearrangement joins TRBV6-4 to TRBJ2-1, with 7 bases identical to TRBD2. Trimming took 5 bases from V and 9 from J; bases not matched to a gene: 13. The germline V gene encodes CDR1 MRHNA and CDR2 SNTAGT. The length of the CDR3 is 15 residues. CDR3 residues: CASSPSGDGSLEQFF. The CDR3 bases are TGTGCCAGCAGTCCTAGCGGAGACGGATCCCTTGAGCAGTTCTTC.

The genes are TRBV6-2 or TRBV6-3 and TRBJ2-1; no firm D call. Germline-derived CDR1 and CDR2 are MNHEY and SVGEGT. This CDR3 region has 11 residues. Trimming pared 5 bases from V and 6 bases from J, leaving 5 bases between. CDR3 amino acids: CASSTRNEQFF. CDR3 DNA sequence: TGTGCCAGCAGTACGCGCAATGAGCAGTTCTTC.

J is TRBJ1-2 and V is TRBV28; D is perhaps TRBD1 (6 bases). V lost 0 bases and J lost 13, with 18 bases in between. CDR3 length equals 14 residues. CDR1 is MDHEN and CDR2 is SYDVKM in the germline V gene. CDR3 DNA sequence: TGTGCCAGCAGTTTATGGGATGGAAAGGCAGGGGCCACCTTC. Translated, it gives CASSLWDGKAGATF.

The J gene is TRBJ1-2, the V gene TRBV19; D might be TRBD1 (6 bases). There are 14 residues in the CDR3. V dropped 7 bases and J dropped 1 base, with 13 bases sitting between them. CDR1 LNHDA and CDR2 SQIVND come from the germline V gene (reference sequence). CDR3 residues: CASTDTGSNYGYTF. The CDR3 bases are TGTGCCAGTACCGACACAGGGAGTAACTATGGCTACACCTTC.

The J gene is TRBJ1-2, the V gene TRBV4-3, with D possibly matching TRBD1 (6 bases). The CDR3 contains 12 residues. Germline V lookup: CDR1 LGHNA, CDR2 YSLEER. V shed 2 bases and J shed 7 bases, with 8 bases lying between them. This CDR3 is CASSQQGTGYTF. CDR3 DNA: TGCGCCAGCAGCCAACAGGGGACTGGCTACACCTTC.

The rearrangement joins TRBV6-5 to TRBJ2-3; D is perhaps TRBD2 (6 bases). Germline V gene lookup returns CDR1 MNHEY and CDR2 SVGAGI. The V gene lost 6 bases and the J gene lost 0 bases, with 13 bases spanning the gap. This CDR3 is built from 15 residues. The CDR3 sequence: CASSPWAGSTDTQYF. In DNA form, the CDR3 reads TGTGCCAGCAGCCCCTGGGCGGGGAGCACAGATACGCAGTATTTT.

The V and J genes are TRBV2 and TRBJ1-2; D not resolved. This CDR3 region has 13 residues. V was shortened by 1 base and J by 0 bases, with 3 bases between the two germline ends. CDR1 and CDR2 from the germline V gene are SNHLY and FYNNEI. The CDR3 protein is CASSEGANYGYTF. Written as DNA, the CDR3 is TGTGCCAGCAGTGAAGGAGCTAACTATGGCTACACCTTC.

V and J are TRBV6-1 and TRBJ1-1; D gene uncertain. Per the germline V gene, CDR1 is MNHNS and CDR2 is SASEGT. The CDR3 runs to 15 residues. Trimming removed 1 base at V and 1 base at J, with 10 bases between. DNA for the CDR3: TGTGCCAGCAGTGAAGGGTCTTACTGGAACACTGAAGCTTTCTTT. Its protein product is CASSEGSYWNTEAFF.

The V gene is TRBV19, the J gene TRBJ2-3; D gene unclear. This CDR3 is 14 amino acids long. V lost 4 bases, J lost 2 bases, and 10 bases lay in between. CDR1 is LNHDA and CDR2 is SQIVND in the germline V gene (reference sequence). CDR3 amino acids: CASSTLEITDTQYF. The CDR3 nucleotides read TGTGCCAGTAGTACTTTGGAGATCACAGATACGCAGTATTTT.

This chain joins TRBV7-2 and TRBJ2-1; perhaps TRBD1 as D (6 bases). The CDR3 covers 17 residues. The germline V and J ends were trimmed by 0 bases and 7 bases, with 19 bases remaining between them. Per the germline V gene, CDR1 is SGHTA and CDR2 is FQGNSA. The CDR3 DNA sequence: TGTGCCAGCAGCTTAGCCCCATGGGGGCCTGTCGGGAATGAGCAGTTCTTC. Translating it yields CASSLAPWGPVGNEQFF.

There are a few counts of this clone. The J gene is TRBJ2-7, the V gene TRBV23-1; D might be TRBD2 (5 bases). TRBV23-1 is an ORF for which the function is uncertain. The CDR3 spans 15 residues. Between the trimmed V and J ends, which lost 6 bases and 9 bases, there was a span of 24 bases. The CDR3 protein is CASRRARGAFLVQYF. CDR3 DNA: TGCGCCAGCAGGCGTGCCCGGGGTGCCTTTCTTGTGCAGTACTTC.

The chain couples TRBV2 to TRBJ2-1; TRBD2 aligns across 8 bases. There are 15 residues in the CDR3. After removal of 5 bases from V and 5 bases from J, the junction contained 8 bases not matched to a gene. Germline V CDR1 and CDR2: SNHLY, FYNNEI. The CDR3 here is CASSYSGSPDNEQFF. The CDR3, as DNA: TGTGCCAGCAGTTACAGCGGGAGTCCCGACAATGAGCAGTTCTTC. Using reference TRBV2 and TRBJ2-1 for the parts outside the CDR3, the full variable domain is EPEVTQTPSHQVTQMGQEVILRCVPISNHLYFYWYRQILGQKVEFLVSFYNNEISEKSEIFDDQFSVERPDGSNFTLKIRSTKLEDSAMYFCASSYSGSPDNEQFFGPGTRLTVL.

There are a few counts of this clone. This chain links TRBV7-8 with TRBJ1-6; 8 bases line up with TRBD1. Per germline, CDR1 SGHVS and CDR2 FQNEAQ. Trimming took 6 bases from V and 5 from J; bases not matched to a gene: 0. The CDR3 is 13 residues long. Here the CDR3 reads CASRGQDNSPLHF. In DNA, the CDR3 is TGTGCCAGCAGGGGACAGGATAATTCACCCCTCCACTTT. Using reference TRBV7-8 and TRBJ1-6 for the parts outside the CDR3, the full variable domain is GAGVSQSPRYKVAKRGQDVALRCDPISGHVSLFWYQQALGQGPEFLTYFQNEAQLDKSGLPSDRFFAERPEGSVSTLKIQRTQQEDSAVYLCASRGQDNSPLHFGNGTRLTVT.